What follows is one T cell receptor beta chain and its context. Its antigen is not known. A universal primer site arose from template switching, and cDNA bore unique molecular identifiers. From the 5' RACE reads, TCRdb called clonotypes with MiXCR, one entry per CDR3 protein. The data hold 1,800,000 or so distinct CDR3 sequences, with 32% observed a single time. This specimen comes from a study of identical twins. General observations from the study: Out-of-frame alpha sequences common to twins exhibited a surplus of low generation probability. Carriage of fewer insertions was seen in abundant cord blood beta clonotypes, whereas memory repertoires showed none. Monozygotic twin pairs showed more out-of-frame TCR alpha sharing than models estimated.

V dropped 2 bases and J dropped 5; count of bases not matched to a gene: 11. The germline CDR1 and CDR2 sequences are DFQATT and SNEGSKA (reference sequence). This CDR3 comprises 15 residues. This TCR derives from a newborn girl in good health. The chain recombines TRBV20-1 with TRBJ1-2; 7 bases line up with TRBD1. The specimen sequenced was cord blood. The CDR3 reads CSARSLQGDGYGYTF. In DNA, the CDR3 is TGCAGTGCTAGATCCCTCCAGGGGGACGGGTATGGCTACACCTTC.